This entry lists 22 T cell receptor beta chains sequenced from one sample in a study of T cell responses to AZD1222 COVID-19 vaccine (dated by TCRdb to the early 2020s). Library construction relied on the immunoSEQ multiplex PCR assay. TCRdb holds this immuneACCESS table with in-frame rearrangements only. Some clones are missing; in checked studies, unresolved V genes explain under half, and the rest has no known cause. For this sample there are about 140,000 clones; around 90% appear just once. The top ten hold approximately 5.7% of the sample. The sample's time point label is to be understood as: baseline before first vaccination. Source: peripheral blood, taken on day 0 of AZD1222 vaccination. Source of these receptors: an adult in good health.

The V and J genes are TRBV19 and TRBJ2-2, with 8 bases matching TRBD2. The CDR3 length is 18 residues. V shed 3 bases, J shed 3 bases, and the junction held 12 bases outside the gene matches. Germline values: CDR1 LNHDA, CDR2 SQIVND (reference sequence). The CDR3 reads CASSIPRLKREYTGELFF. The CDR3 coding sequence is TGTGCCAGTAGTATCCCACGTCTCAAGCGGGAGTACACCGGGGAGCTGTTTTTT. The full variable domain, with the rest looked up from reference TRBV19 and TRBJ2-2, is DGGITQSPKYLFRKEGQNVTLSCEQNLNHDAMYWYRQDPGQGLRLIYYSQIVNDFQKGDIAEGYSVSREKKESFPLTVTSAQKNPTAFYLCASSIPRLKREYTGELFFGEGSRLTVL.

The chain's CDR3 is CASSPGGTSGGQETQYF. The CDR3 DNA reads as TGCGCCAGCAGCCCAGGAGGGACTAGCGGGGGCCAAGAGACCCAGTACTTC. The gene calls are TRBV5-1 and TRBJ2-5; 14 positions agree with TRBD2. Germline values: CDR1 SGHRS, CDR2 YFSETQ. The V gene end was trimmed by 4 bases and the J gene end by 1 base; junction bases not matched to a gene: 6. The CDR3 runs to 17 residues.

The chain's CDR3 is CASSPGSIYEQYF. For the CDR3, the DNA is TGTGCCAGCAGCCCAGGTTCCATCTACGAGCAGTACTTC. The chain has TRBV28 and TRBJ2-7; D is unclear. The germline gives CDR1 MDHEN, CDR2 SYDVKM. The CDR3 contains 13 residues. Trimming left V 6 bases short and J 3 bases short, with 12 bases between.

V is TRBV5-1 and J is TRBJ2-7, with 8 bases matching TRBD1. The CDR3 totals 14 residues. From germline, CDR1 is SGHRS and CDR2 YFSETQ. After removal of 4 bases from V and 2 bases from J, the junction contained 5 bases not matched to a gene. This CDR3 is CASSIGTGPYEQYF. CDR3 bases: TGCGCCAGCAGCATTGGGACAGGCCCCTACGAGCAGTACTTC.

The V and J genes are TRBV9 and TRBJ1-6; D is uncertain. The CDR3 totals 13 residues. The V gene lost 0 bases and the J gene lost 12 bases, with 10 bases spanning the gap. CDR1 and CDR2 (germline): SGDLS, YYNGEE. CDR3: CASSVDPKGPLHF. CDR3 DNA sequence: TGTGCCAGCAGCGTAGACCCTAAAGGACCCCTCCACTTT.

The V call is TRBV5-1, the J call TRBJ1-3, with D uncertain. This CDR3 contains 16 residues. Per the germline V gene, CDR1 is SGHRS and CDR2 is YFSETQ. Trimming left V 0 bases short and J 4 bases short, with 14 bases between. CDR3 DNA sequence: TGCGCCAGCAGCTTGGCCGGGATCGCGCGAGGAAACACCATATATTTT. This encodes CASSLAGIARGNTIYF.

The chain links TRBV4-2 to TRBJ2-1; 10 bases are a match to TRBD2. CDR3 length equals 16 residues. Germline V gene lookup returns CDR1 LGHNA and CDR2 YNFKEQ. After removal of 3 bases from V and 5 bases from J, the junction contained 7 bases not matched to a gene. The CDR3 bases are TGTGCCAGCAGCCAGGAAACTAGCGGGGCGGACAATGAGCAGTTCTTC. It encodes CASSQETSGADNEQFF.

The chain recombines TRBV11-3 with TRBJ1-1, with D unclear. V dropped 8 bases and J dropped 0 bases, with 10 bases sitting between them. Germline V lookup: CDR1 SGHNT, CDR2 YENEEA. The CDR3 totals 13 residues. The CDR3 nucleotides are TGTGCCAGCGCCCCCGGGATGAACACTGAAGCTTTCTTT. This sequence encodes CASAPGMNTEAFF.

The chain combines TRBV10-3 with TRBJ1-1; possible D gene TRBD1, 6 bases. V gave up 3 bases and J gave up 3 bases, with 14 bases separating them. The CDR3 is made up of 15 amino acids. The germline gives CDR1 ENHRY, CDR2 SYGVKD. CDR3 in amino acids: CAISDAGAADTEAFF. CDR3 DNA: TGTGCCATCAGTGATGCGGGGGCGGCGGACACTGAAGCTTTCTTT.

The chain employs TRBV5-1 and TRBJ2-3, with TRBD2 matching 13 bases. This CDR3 region has 17 residues. Germline V lookup: CDR1 SGHRS, CDR2 YFSETQ. Trimming cost V 0 bases and J 3 bases; bases outside gene matches: 4. The CDR3 here is CASSLEKTSGRTDTQYF. CDR3 sequence (DNA): TGCGCCAGCAGCTTGGAGAAGACTAGCGGGAGGACAGATACGCAGTATTTT.

The rearrangement joins TRBV7-3 to TRBJ2-1; possibly TRBD1 or TRBD2 for D (5 bases each). V lost 4 bases and J 6 bases, leaving 16 bases between the germline ends. The CDR3 runs 15 residues. In germline, CDR1 is SGHTA, CDR2 FQGTGA. The CDR3 sequence: CASSSHGTGPNEQFF. DNA for the CDR3: TGTGCCAGCAGCTCCCACGGGACGGGACCCAATGAGCAGTTCTTC.

This chain connects TRBV5-1 to TRBJ2-5, with D possibly TRBD1 on 7 matching bases. V was shortened by 4 bases and J by 5 bases, with 27 bases between the two germline ends. The V gene's germline CDR1 is SGHRS and CDR2 YFSETQ. The CDR3 is 18 residues long. DNA for the CDR3: TGCGCCAGCAGCGTGGCCGGGGACAGAGCAGCTCGGGGGGAGACCCAGTACTTC. Its protein product is CASSVAGDRAARGETQYF.

V and J are TRBV9 and TRBJ1-1, with TRBD1 as a possible D gene (6 bases). V dropped 4 bases and J dropped 1 base, with 17 bases sitting between them. CDR3 length: 16 amino acids. Germline CDR1 is SGDLS and CDR2 is YYNGEE. The CDR3 loop reads CASSPTAGGSNTEAFF. CDR3 DNA: TGTGCCAGCAGCCCCACGGCGGGGGGCTCGAACACTGAAGCTTTCTTT. Drawing the rest from reference TRBV9 and TRBJ1-1, the complete variable domain is DSGVTQTPKHLITATGQRVTLRCSPRSGDLSVYWYQQSLDQGLQFLIQYYNGEERAKGNILERFSAQQFPDLHSELNLSSLELGDSALYFCASSPTAGGSNTEAFFGQGTRLTVV.

For the CDR3, the DNA is TGTGCCAGTAACCAAAAGGGTAGGGGCAATCAGCCCCAGCATTTT. Its protein is CASNQKGRGNQPQHF. The chain combines TRBV19 with TRBJ1-5; no firm D call. The CDR3 runs 15 residues. Trimming took off 7 bases at V and 2 bases at J, with 15 bases between the two ends. Germline CDR1 and CDR2: LNHDA and SQIVND (reference sequence).

The CDR3 region has the DNA TGTGCCAGTAGTGCGGGGGCGTGGCAGTTCTTC. Protein sequence: CASSAGAWQFF. V gene TRBV19 combines with J gene TRBJ2-1, with D perhaps matching TRBD2 (7 bases). The CDR3 spans 11 residues. From germline, CDR1 is LNHDA and CDR2 SQIVND (reference sequence). V lost 5 bases and J 12 bases, leaving 11 bases between the germline ends.

This clone was seen a few times. V usage is TRBV13 and J usage is TRBJ1-1; 9 bases align to TRBD1. Germline loops: CDR1 PRHDT, CDR2 FYEKMQ (reference sequence). The CDR3 has 16 residues. Trimming removed 5 bases from V and 1 base from J; junction bases left unmatched: 8. The CDR3 nucleotides read TGTGCCAGCAGCCTTAACAGGGGGCAAGGGAACACTGAAGCTTTCTTT. Translation: CASSLNRGQGNTEAFF.

The rearrangement links TRBV5-6 to TRBJ1-2; D remains ambiguous. The CDR3 length is 15 residues. V was shortened by 0 bases and J by 0 bases, with 9 bases between the two germline ends. Germline V CDR1 and CDR2: SGHDT, YYEEEE. Written as DNA, the CDR3 is TGTGCCAGCAGCTTGGTTGGAGGGACTAACTATGGCTACACCTTC. Encoded protein: CASSLVGGTNYGYTF.

The rearrangement joins TRBV28 to TRBJ2-5, with 13 bases aligning to TRBD2. V lost 6 bases and J lost 5; bases outside the gene matches: 9. The CDR3 sequence is 16 residues long. Per the germline V gene, CDR1 is MDHEN and CDR2 is SYDVKM. The CDR3 loop reads CASSPGLAGVWETQYF. CDR3 nucleotides: TGTGCCAGCAGCCCCGGACTAGCGGGAGTCTGGGAGACCCAGTACTTC. The full variable domain, rest sourced from reference TRBV28 and TRBJ2-5, is DVKVTQSSRYLVKRTGEKVFLECVQDMDHENMFWYRQDPGLGLRLIYFSYDVKMKEKGDIPEGYSVSREKKERFSLILESASTNQTSMYLCASSPGLAGVWETQYFGPGTRLLVL.

The chain joins TRBV30 to TRBJ1-2, with a possible D match to TRBD1 (5 bases). CDR1 is GTSNPN, CDR2 SVGIG, per germline (reference sequence). The CDR3 sequence is 12 residues long. Trimming removed 8 bases from V and 5 bases from J, with 15 bases in between. In nucleotides, the CDR3 is TGTGCCGGAACCCAGGGAGGTTATGGCTACACCTTC. The encoded protein is CAGTQGGYGYTF.

This clone was counted a single time. The CDR3 spells CASSRNYEQFF. The CDR3 DNA reads as TGTGCCAGTAGCCGCAACTATGAGCAGTTCTTC. The rearrangement joins TRBV19 to TRBJ2-1, with no clear D. CDR3 size: 11 residues. CDR1 LNHDA and CDR2 SQIVND come from the germline V gene (reference sequence). The germline V and J ends were trimmed by 6 bases and 8 bases, with 8 bases remaining between them.

This clone was seen only a few times. The chain carries TRBV3-1 (or the pseudogene TRBV3-2) and TRBJ1-1; 7 bases map to TRBD1. This CDR3 region has 15 residues. Germline CDR1 and CDR2: LGHDT and YNNKEL (reference sequence). Germline trimming cut 1 base from V and 6 bases from J; bases unmatched to any gene: 8. The CDR3 DNA reads as TGTGCCAGCAGCCAAGGCAACACAGGGGCTTCTGAAGCTTTCTTT. Amino acids: CASSQGNTGASEAFF.

The V and J genes are TRBV28 and TRBJ2-1; 9 bases are shared with TRBD1. Germline V CDR1 and CDR2: MDHEN, SYDVKM. V gave up 5 bases and J gave up 14 bases; unmatched junction bases: 16. The CDR3 is made up of 15 amino acids. The CDR3 bases are TGTGCCAGCAGTCCCCCGGGACAGGGACCCATAGTAGAGTTCTTC. Amino acid sequence: CASSPPGQGPIVEFF.